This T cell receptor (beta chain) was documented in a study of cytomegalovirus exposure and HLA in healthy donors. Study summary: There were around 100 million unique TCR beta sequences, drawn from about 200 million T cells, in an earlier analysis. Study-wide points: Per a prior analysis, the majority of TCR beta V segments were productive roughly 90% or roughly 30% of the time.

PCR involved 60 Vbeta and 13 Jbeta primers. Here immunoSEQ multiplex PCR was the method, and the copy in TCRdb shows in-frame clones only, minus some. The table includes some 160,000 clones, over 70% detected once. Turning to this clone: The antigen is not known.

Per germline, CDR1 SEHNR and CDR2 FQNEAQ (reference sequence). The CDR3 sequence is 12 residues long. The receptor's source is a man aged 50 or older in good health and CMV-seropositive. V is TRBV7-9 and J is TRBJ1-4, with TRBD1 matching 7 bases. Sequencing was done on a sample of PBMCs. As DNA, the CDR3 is TGTCTTATCGGGACAGACAATGAAAAACTGTTTTTT. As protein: CLIGTDNEKLFF.